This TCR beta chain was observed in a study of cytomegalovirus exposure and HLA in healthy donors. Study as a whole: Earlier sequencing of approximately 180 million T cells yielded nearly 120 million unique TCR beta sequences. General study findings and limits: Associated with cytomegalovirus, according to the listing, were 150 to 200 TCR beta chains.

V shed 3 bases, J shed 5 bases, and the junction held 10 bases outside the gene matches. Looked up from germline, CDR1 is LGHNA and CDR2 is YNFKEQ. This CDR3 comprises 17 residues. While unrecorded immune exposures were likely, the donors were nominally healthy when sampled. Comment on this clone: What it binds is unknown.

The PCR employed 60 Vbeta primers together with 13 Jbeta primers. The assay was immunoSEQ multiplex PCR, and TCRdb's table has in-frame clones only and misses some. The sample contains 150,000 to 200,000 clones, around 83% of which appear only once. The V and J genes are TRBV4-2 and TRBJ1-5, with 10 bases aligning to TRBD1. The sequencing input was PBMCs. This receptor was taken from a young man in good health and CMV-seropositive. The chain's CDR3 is CASSQERWGQGHQPQHF. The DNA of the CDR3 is TGTGCCAGCAGCCAGGAGAGGTGGGGACAGGGGCATCAGCCCCAGCATTTT.